One and the same sample provided the 26 T cell receptor beta chains below, sequenced in a study of beta chain features in type 1 diabetes. cDNA synthesis used the whole RNA isolate, giving expressed TCRB sequences. Repertoires were generated with immunoSEQ multiplex PCR, while TCRdb's copy carries only in-frame clones and drops some. This sample has more than 130,000 clones; 6.9% occur once, and the top ten carry 1.1% to 1.5%. Sequences were obtained from central memory CD4+ T cells from blood. The receptors were gathered from a woman aged 25 to 39 in good health.

In its sample, this clone was seen a few times. This CDR3 reads CASSPGQSEQYF. DNA of the CDR3: TGTGCCAGCTCACCGGGGCAGTCCGAGCAGTACTTC. This chain joins TRBV18 and TRBJ2-7; D might be TRBD1 (5 bases). V lost 3 bases, J lost 6 bases, and 9 bases lay in between. CDR3 length equals 12 residues. Per germline, CDR1 KGHSH and CDR2 LQKENI.

V usage is TRBV6-6 and J usage is TRBJ2-5; 7 bases align to TRBD1. CDR1 is MNHNY and CDR2 is SVGAGI in the germline V gene (reference sequence). The CDR3 consists of 15 residues. With V trimmed by 2 bases and J by 3 bases, 6 bases remained unmatched. In nucleotides, the CDR3 is TGTGCCAGCAGTTACCCTACCCAGGGGGAAGAGACCCAGTACTTC. Amino acid sequence: CASSYPTQGEETQYF.

The genes are TRBV7-8 and TRBJ2-7; TRBD1 agrees at 11 bases. V was clipped by 7 bases and J by 4 bases; unmatched bases: 12. The CDR3 consists of 16 residues. Germline CDR1 is SGHVS and CDR2 is FQNEAQ. CDR3 nucleotides: TGTGCCAGCACTATTATCTTAGGGGACAGGGGGTACGAGCAGTACTTC. Its translation: CASTIILGDRGYEQYF.

This sequence joins TRBV10-3 and TRBJ2-7; the D gene is possibly TRBD1 (6 bases). CDR1 ENHRY and CDR2 SYGVKD come from the germline V gene. V was trimmed by 5 bases and J by 1 base, leaving 9 bases between them. The CDR3 length is 13 residues. The CDR3 DNA reads TGTGCCATCAGTCAGGACAGATCCTACGAGCAGTACTTC. Its protein is CAISQDRSYEQYF.

The chain has TRBV18 and TRBJ1-2; D ambiguous. Germline CDR1 KGHSH, CDR2 LQKENI. The CDR3 is 13 residues long. V lost 4 bases and J 4 bases, leaving 10 bases between the germline ends. The CDR3 DNA sequence: TGTGCCAGCTCACTACTCGAGTCCTATGGCTACACCTTC. Amino acids: CASSLLESYGYTF.

V gene TRBV4-2 combines with J gene TRBJ2-3, with TRBD2 identical over 9 bases. Germline values: CDR1 LGHNA, CDR2 YNFKEQ. This CDR3 spans 16 amino acids. Trimming cost V 1 base and J 3 bases; bases outside gene matches: 5. The CDR3 nucleotides read TGTGCCAGCAGCCAAGCCCTTAGCGGGAGAACAGATACGCAGTATTTT. Its translation is CASSQALSGRTDTQYF.

This clone has more than one count but fewer than ten. The chain links TRBV29-1 to TRBJ2-1; possible D gene TRBD2, 6 bases. The germline V and J ends were trimmed by 4 bases and 2 bases, with 9 bases remaining between them. The germline CDR1 and CDR2 sequences are SQVTM and ANQGSEA. The length of the CDR3 is 13 residues. The CDR3 loop is CSVGRDPYNEQFF. The DNA for the CDR3 is TGCAGCGTTGGGAGGGACCCCTACAATGAGCAGTTCTTC.

This clone was counted only a few times. V usage is TRBV18 and J usage is TRBJ2-1; a weak D match, TRBD2 (6 bases). Trimming pared 2 bases from V and 15 bases from J, leaving 23 bases between. The CDR3 sequence is 15 residues long. Germline CDR1 is KGHSH and CDR2 is LQKENI. CDR3 residues: CASSPLREPQQLWFF. CDR3 in DNA: TGTGCCAGCTCACCATTACGGGAGCCTCAACAACTTTGGTTCTTC.

This clone was observed a handful of times. The V gene is TRBV18, the J gene TRBJ2-1; D perhaps matches TRBD1 (6 bases). This CDR3 is 13 amino acids long. The germline CDR1 and CDR2 sequences are KGHSH and LQKENI. V was cut by 3 bases and J by 8 bases, with 11 bases left in between. Written as DNA, the CDR3 is TGTGCCAGCTCACCGGCAGGGGTGGATGAGCAGTTCTTC. This sequence encodes CASSPAGVDEQFF.

The table lists this clone with many counts. The chain recombines TRBV6-6 with TRBJ1-1; TRBD1 matches at 8 bases. The germline CDR1 and CDR2 sequences are MNHNY and SVGAGI (reference sequence). The CDR3 has 15 residues. V gave up 5 bases and J gave up 1 base; unmatched junction bases: 6. The CDR3 nucleotides read TGTGCCAGCAGTCCGGGGGGACAGGCGAACACTGAAGCTTTCTTT. Translating gives CASSPGGQANTEAFF.

This clone has at least ten counts. This CDR3 is also generated by other DNA sequences in the sample. The J gene is TRBJ2-5, the V gene TRBV5-1; TRBD2 agrees at 9 bases. The CDR3 runs 15 residues. V was clipped by 3 bases and J by 1 base; unmatched bases: 4. Germline-derived CDR1 and CDR2 are SGHRS and YFSETQ. The CDR3 reads CASSSGTSLQETQYF. CDR3 bases: TGCGCCAGCAGCTCCGGGACTAGCCTCCAAGAGACCCAGTACTTC.

The chain couples TRBV30 to TRBJ1-5, with D perhaps matching TRBD1 (5 bases). Germline CDR1 and CDR2: GTSNPN and SVGIG (reference sequence). V dropped 1 base and J dropped 7 bases, with 14 bases sitting between them. This CDR3 contains 14 residues. CDR3: CAWSGRGTQQPQHF. DNA of the CDR3: TGTGCCTGGAGTGGAAGGGGCACCCAACAGCCCCAGCATTTT.

V gene TRBV18 combines with J gene TRBJ2-1, with TRBD2 matching over 8 bases. The CDR3 is 17 residues long. The V segment lost 3 bases and the J segment 6 bases; nucleotides outside the gene matches: 13. Germline lookup yields CDR1 KGHSH and CDR2 LQKENI. The chain's CDR3 is CASSPRTGTRGLNEQFF. CDR3 bases: TGTGCCAGCTCACCTAGAACCGGGACTAGAGGACTCAATGAGCAGTTCTTC. Filled out from reference TRBV18 and TRBJ2-1, the complete variable domain reads NAGVMQNPRHLVRRRGQEARLRCSPMKGHSHVYWYRQLPEEGLKFMVYLQKENIIDESGMPKERFSAEFPKEGPSILRIQQVVRGDSAAYFCASSPRTGTRGLNEQFFGPGTRLTVL.

This clone was seen more than once but under ten times. The chain couples TRBV6-1 to TRBJ1-1, with D perhaps matching TRBD1 (5 bases). Germline assignment: CDR1 MNHNS and CDR2 SASEGT. The CDR3 length is 12 residues. Trimming took off 8 bases at V and 0 bases at J, with 7 bases between the two ends. The CDR3 region has the DNA TGTGCCAGCCCCAGGGTGAACACTGAAGCTTTCTTT. The encoded protein is CASPRVNTEAFF.

This clone occurred a few times. The chain is built from TRBV2 and TRBJ2-7; 8 bases agree with TRBD1. The CDR3 is made up of 14 amino acids. Germline V lookup: CDR1 SNHLY, CDR2 FYNNEI. The V gene end was trimmed by 7 bases and the J gene end by 4 bases; junction bases not matched to a gene: 9. CDR3 amino acids: CASTPEGTGYEQYF. DNA of the CDR3: TGTGCCAGCACCCCGGAGGGGACAGGATACGAGCAGTACTTC.

This clone was detected ten times or more. This chain connects TRBV28 to TRBJ2-3; no definite D call. V was pared by 5 bases and J by 4 bases, with 10 bases between. CDR1 MDHEN and CDR2 SYDVKM come from the germline V gene. This CDR3 has 13 amino acids. CDR3 region: CASSLYGPDTQYF. CDR3 DNA sequence: TGTGCCAGCAGTCTGTATGGCCCAGATACGCAGTATTTT.

This chain uses TRBV4-2 with TRBJ1-5; 7 nucleotides align to TRBD1. Germline V gene lookup returns CDR1 LGHNA and CDR2 YNFKEQ. The CDR3 length is 13 residues. V shed 5 bases and J 6 bases; nucleotides not matched to a gene: 4. CDR3 DNA sequence: TGTGCCAGCAGCGTCGACAGGGTTCAGCCCCAGCATTTT. Translation gives CASSVDRVQPQHF.

V and J are TRBV10-3 and TRBJ1-4, with D maybe TRBD1 (6 bases). Looked up from germline, CDR1 is ENHRY and CDR2 is SYGVKD. The CDR3 consists of 14 residues. The ends were cut back, 5 bases at V and 7 bases at J, with 14 bases in the middle. The CDR3 sequence is CAISSGAGSEKLFF. The CDR3 DNA follows: TGTGCCATCAGTTCAGGGGCAGGGAGTGAAAAACTGTTTTTT.

The chain recombines TRBV7-8 with TRBJ2-7; maybe TRBD1 (6 bases). V was pared by 2 bases and J by 2 bases, with 16 bases between. Germline CDR1 SGHVS, CDR2 FQNEAQ. This CDR3 has 16 residues. In nucleotides, the CDR3 is TGTGCCAGCAGCTTAACCCAGGGGTTACTCACCTACGAGCAGTACTTC. Protein product: CASSLTQGLLTYEQYF.

This clone was seen a handful of times. This chain connects TRBV5-4 to TRBJ2-6; 10 nucleotides match TRBD2. J was trimmed by 0 bases and V by 4 bases; bases with no gene match: 10. There are 19 residues in the CDR3. Germline CDR1 reads SGHNT; CDR2 reads YYREEE (reference sequence). This CDR3 reads CASSQSGTSGDSGANVLTF. CDR3 sequence (DNA): TGTGCCAGCAGCCAATCCGGTACTAGCGGGGACTCTGGGGCCAACGTCCTGACTTTC.

V is TRBV7-3 and J is TRBJ2-7, with 10 positions matching TRBD1. CDR1 is SGHTA, CDR2 FQGTGA, per germline. Trimming cost V 5 bases and J 2 bases; bases outside gene matches: 3. The CDR3 extends over 14 amino acids. In DNA form, the CDR3 reads TGTGCCAGCAGCATCGGACAGGGGGCCTACGAGCAGTACTTC. It yields the protein CASSIGQGAYEQYF. Using reference TRBV7-3 and TRBJ2-7 for the parts outside the CDR3, the full variable domain is GAGVSQTPSNKVTEKGKYVELRCDPISGHTALYWYRQSLGQGPEFLIYFQGTGAADDSGLPNDRFFAVRPEGSVSTLKIQRTERGDSAVYLCASSIGQGAYEQYFGPGTRLTVT.

This clone was found many times. This chain connects TRBV29-1 to TRBJ2-7; 10 nucleotides match TRBD1. Losses at the gene ends were 6 bases for V and 3 bases for J; bases not matched to a gene: 5. This CDR3 has 13 residues. Germline CDR1 reads SQVTM; CDR2 reads ANQGSEA. Here the CDR3 DNA reads TGCAGCGTGGGGACAGGGGCCTTCTACGAGCAGTACTTC. This codes for CSVGTGAFYEQYF.

For the CDR3, the DNA is TGTGCCTGGAGTGGGACTAGCGGACCGAATGGGGAGCAGTTCTTC. Encoded protein: CAWSGTSGPNGEQFF. V gene TRBV30 combines with J gene TRBJ2-1, with TRBD2 matching 10 bases. V shed 1 base, J shed 10 bases, and the junction held 10 bases outside the gene matches. The CDR3 loop spans 15 amino acids. CDR1 and CDR2 from the germline V gene are GTSNPN and SVGIG (reference sequence).

This clone was seen a handful of times. The rearrangement links TRBV29-1 to TRBJ1-1; D may be TRBD1 (6 bases). The V gene's germline CDR1 is SQVTM and CDR2 ANQGSEA. Trimming took 7 bases from V and 0 from J, leaving 15 bases between them. The CDR3 is made up of 14 amino acids. CDR3 in amino acids: CSGSGGAVNTEAFF. The DNA of the CDR3 is TGCAGCGGATCGGGGGGGGCGGTGAACACTGAAGCTTTCTTT. Drawing the rest from reference TRBV29-1 and TRBJ1-1, the complete variable domain is SAVISQKPSRDICQRGTSLTIQCQVDSQVTMMFWYRQQPGQSLTLIATANQGSEATYESGFVIDKFPISRPNLTFSTLTVSNMSPEDSSIYLCSGSGGAVNTEAFFGQGTRLTVV.

This clone was found a few times. This rearrangement joins TRBV4-3 to TRBJ1-3; TRBD1 matches at 8 bases. J was trimmed by 7 bases and V by 0 bases; bases with no gene match: 14. The CDR3 consists of 18 residues. Germline CDR1 LGHNA, CDR2 YSLEER. The CDR3 spells CASSQDRSLGQGMNTIYF. CDR3 nucleotides: TGCGCCAGCAGCCAAGATCGCTCCCTAGGACAGGGTATGAACACCATATATTTT.

This clone was seen more than once but under ten times. The same CDR3 is also encoded by other DNA sequences in this sample. The chain couples TRBV29-1 to TRBJ1-3, with a possible D match to TRBD1 (6 bases). The CDR3 covers 12 residues. Germline V lookup: CDR1 SQVTM, CDR2 ANQGSEA. The germline V and J ends were trimmed by 4 bases and 4 bases, with 8 bases remaining between them. CDR3 DNA: TGCAGCGTTGGGCAGGGGGGAAACACCATATATTTT. Protein: CSVGQGGNTIYF.